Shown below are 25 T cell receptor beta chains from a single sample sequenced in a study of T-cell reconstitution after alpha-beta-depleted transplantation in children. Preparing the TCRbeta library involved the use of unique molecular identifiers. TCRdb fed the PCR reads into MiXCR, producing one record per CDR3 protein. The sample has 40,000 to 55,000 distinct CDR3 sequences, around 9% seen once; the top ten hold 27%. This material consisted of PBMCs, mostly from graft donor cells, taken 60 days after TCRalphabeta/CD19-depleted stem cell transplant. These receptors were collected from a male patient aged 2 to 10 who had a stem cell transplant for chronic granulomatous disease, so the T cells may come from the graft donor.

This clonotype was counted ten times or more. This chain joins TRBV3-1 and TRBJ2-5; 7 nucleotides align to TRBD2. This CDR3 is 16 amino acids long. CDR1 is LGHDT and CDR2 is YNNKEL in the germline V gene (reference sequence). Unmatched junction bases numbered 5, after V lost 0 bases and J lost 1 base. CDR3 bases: TGTGCCAGCAGCCAAGATCTAGCGGAACGCCAAGAGACCCAGTACTTC. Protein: CASSQDLAERQETQYF.

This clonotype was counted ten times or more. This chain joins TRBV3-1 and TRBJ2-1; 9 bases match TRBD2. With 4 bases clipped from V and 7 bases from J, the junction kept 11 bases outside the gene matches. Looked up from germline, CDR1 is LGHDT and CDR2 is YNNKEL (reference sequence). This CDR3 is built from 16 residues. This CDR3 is CASSPSLAGVGNEQFF. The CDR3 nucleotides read TGTGCCAGCAGCCCGTCTTTAGCGGGAGTAGGGAATGAGCAGTTCTTC.

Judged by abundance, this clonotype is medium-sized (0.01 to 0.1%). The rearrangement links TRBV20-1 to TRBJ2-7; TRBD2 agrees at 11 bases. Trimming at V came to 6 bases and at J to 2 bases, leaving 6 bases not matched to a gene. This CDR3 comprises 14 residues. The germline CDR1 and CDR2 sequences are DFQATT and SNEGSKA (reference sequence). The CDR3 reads CSALTSGGTYEQYF. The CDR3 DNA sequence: TGCAGTGCGCTCACTAGCGGGGGAACCTACGAGCAGTACTTC.

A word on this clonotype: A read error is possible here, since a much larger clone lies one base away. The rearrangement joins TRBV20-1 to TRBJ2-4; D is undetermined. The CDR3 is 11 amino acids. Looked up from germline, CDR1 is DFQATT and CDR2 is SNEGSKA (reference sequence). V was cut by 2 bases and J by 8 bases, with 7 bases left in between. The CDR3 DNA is TGCAGTGCTAGACAGTTGGACATTCAGTACTTC. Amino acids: CSARQLDIQYF.

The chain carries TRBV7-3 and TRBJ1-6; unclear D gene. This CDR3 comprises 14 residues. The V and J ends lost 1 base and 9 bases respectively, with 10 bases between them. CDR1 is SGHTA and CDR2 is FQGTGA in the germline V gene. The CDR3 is CASSLRQLGSPLHF. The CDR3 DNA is TGTGCCAGCAGCTTAAGACAATTGGGTTCACCCCTCCACTTT.

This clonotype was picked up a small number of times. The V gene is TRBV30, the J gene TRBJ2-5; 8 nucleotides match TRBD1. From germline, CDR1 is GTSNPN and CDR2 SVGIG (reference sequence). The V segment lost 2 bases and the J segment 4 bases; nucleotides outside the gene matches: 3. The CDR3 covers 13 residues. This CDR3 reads CAWSPGGGETQYF. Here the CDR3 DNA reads TGTGCCTGGAGTCCAGGGGGCGGAGAGACCCAGTACTTC.

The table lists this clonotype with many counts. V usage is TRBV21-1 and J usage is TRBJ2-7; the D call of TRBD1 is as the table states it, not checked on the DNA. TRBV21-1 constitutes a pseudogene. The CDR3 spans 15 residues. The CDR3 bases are TGTGCCAGCAGCAAGGACAGGGAAGCCGCCTACGAGCAGTACTTC. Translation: CASSKDREAAYEQYF.

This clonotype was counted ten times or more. CDR3 sequence: CSASGQENSPLHF. The CDR3 nucleotides read TGCAGTGCTAGCGGACAGGAAAATTCACCCCTCCACTTT. The V call is TRBV20-1, the J call TRBJ1-6; 7 bases align to TRBD1. The CDR3 runs 13 residues. Germline V gene data show CDR1 as DFQATT and CDR2 as SNEGSKA (reference sequence). Trimming removed 3 bases from V and 7 bases from J; junction bases left unmatched: 3.

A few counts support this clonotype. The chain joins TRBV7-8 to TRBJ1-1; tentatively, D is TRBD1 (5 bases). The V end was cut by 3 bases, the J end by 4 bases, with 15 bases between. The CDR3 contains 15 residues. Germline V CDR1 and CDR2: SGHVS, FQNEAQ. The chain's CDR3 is CASSFQRGLSTEAFF. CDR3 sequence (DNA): TGTGCCAGCAGCTTTCAGAGGGGCCTCAGCACTGAAGCTTTCTTT.

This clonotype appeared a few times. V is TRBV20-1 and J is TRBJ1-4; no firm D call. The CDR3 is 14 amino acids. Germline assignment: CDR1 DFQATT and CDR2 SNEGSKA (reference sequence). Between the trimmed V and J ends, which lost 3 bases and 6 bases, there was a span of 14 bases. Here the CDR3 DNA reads TGCAGTGCTAGGCTCAGTTTGGGATATGAAAAACTGTTTTTT. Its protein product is CSARLSLGYEKLFF.

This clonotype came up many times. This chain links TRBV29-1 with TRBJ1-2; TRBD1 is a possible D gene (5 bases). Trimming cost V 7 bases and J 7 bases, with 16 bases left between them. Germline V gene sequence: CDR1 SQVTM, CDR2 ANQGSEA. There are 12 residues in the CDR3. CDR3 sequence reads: CSGSGPGLGYTF. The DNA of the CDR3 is TGCAGCGGTAGCGGGCCGGGACTTGGCTACACCTTC.

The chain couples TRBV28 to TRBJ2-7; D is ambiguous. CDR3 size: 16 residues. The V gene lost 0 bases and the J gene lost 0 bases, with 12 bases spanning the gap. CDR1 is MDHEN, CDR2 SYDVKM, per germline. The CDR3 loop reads CASSLWGSKSSYEQYF. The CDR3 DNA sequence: TGTGCCAGCAGTTTATGGGGCAGCAAGAGCTCCTACGAGCAGTACTTC.

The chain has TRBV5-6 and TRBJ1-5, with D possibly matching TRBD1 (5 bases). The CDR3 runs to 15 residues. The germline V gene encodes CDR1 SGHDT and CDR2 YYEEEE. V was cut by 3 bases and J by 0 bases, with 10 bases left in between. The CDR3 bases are TGTGCCAGCAGCTCACAGGTTCATAGCAATCAGCCCCAGCATTTT. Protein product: CASSSQVHSNQPQHF.

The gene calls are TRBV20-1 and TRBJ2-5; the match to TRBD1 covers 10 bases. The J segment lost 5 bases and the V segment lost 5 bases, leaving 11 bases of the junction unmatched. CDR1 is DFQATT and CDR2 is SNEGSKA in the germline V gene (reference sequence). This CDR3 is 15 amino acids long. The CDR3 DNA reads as TGCAGTGCTTGGACCCGGACAGGGGGTATGGAGACCCAGTACTTC. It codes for CSAWTRTGGMETQYF.

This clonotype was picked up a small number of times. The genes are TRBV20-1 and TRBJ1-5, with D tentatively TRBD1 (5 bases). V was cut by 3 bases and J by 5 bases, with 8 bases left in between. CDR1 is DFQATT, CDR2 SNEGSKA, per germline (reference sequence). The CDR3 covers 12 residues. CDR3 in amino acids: CSASRVDQPQHF. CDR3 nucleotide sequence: TGCAGTGCTAGCAGGGTGGATCAGCCCCAGCATTTT.

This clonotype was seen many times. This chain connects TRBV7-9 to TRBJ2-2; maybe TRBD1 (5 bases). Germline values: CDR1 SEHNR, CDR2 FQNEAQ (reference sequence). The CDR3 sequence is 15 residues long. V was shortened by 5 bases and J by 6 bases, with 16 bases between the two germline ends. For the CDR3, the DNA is TGTGCCAGCAGCCTCCAGACAGTAGGGGCCGGGGAGCTGTTTTTT. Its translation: CASSLQTVGAGELFF. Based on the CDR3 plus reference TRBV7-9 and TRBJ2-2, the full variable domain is DTGVSQNPRHKITKRGQNVTFRCDPISEHNRLYWYRQTLGQGPEFLTYFQNEAQLEKSRLLSDRFSAERPKGSFSTLEIQRTEQGDSAMYLCASSLQTVGAGELFFGEGSRLTVL.

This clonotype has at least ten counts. The CDR3 reads CASSPTGAQPQHF. The CDR3 DNA is TGTGCCAGCAGCCCCACCGGTGCGCAGCCCCAGCATTTT. V usage is TRBV7-2 and J usage is TRBJ1-5; D unclear. CDR3 size: 13 residues. Trimming took off 5 bases at V and 7 bases at J, with 12 bases between the two ends. Germline CDR1 and CDR2: SGHTA and FQGNSA.

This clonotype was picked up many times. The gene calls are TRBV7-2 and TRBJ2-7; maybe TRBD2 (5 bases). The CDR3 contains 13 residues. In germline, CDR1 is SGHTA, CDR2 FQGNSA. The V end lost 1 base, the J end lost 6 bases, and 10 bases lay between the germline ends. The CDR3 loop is CASSLVPGSEQYF. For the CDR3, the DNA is TGTGCCAGCAGCTTAGTACCGGGGTCCGAGCAGTACTTC.

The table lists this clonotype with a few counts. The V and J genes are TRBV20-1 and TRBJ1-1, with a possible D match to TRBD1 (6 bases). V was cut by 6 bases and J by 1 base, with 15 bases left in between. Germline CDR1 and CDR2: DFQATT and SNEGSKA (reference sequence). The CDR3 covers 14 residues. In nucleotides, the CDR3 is TGCAGTGCCACCGGGGCGACAGGGAACACTGAAGCTTTCTTT. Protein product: CSATGATGNTEAFF.

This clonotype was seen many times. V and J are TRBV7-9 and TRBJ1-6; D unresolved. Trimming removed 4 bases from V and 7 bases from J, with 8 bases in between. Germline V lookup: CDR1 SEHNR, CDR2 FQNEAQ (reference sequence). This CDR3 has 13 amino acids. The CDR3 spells CASSSEQNSPLHF. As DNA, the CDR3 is TGTGCCAGCAGCTCAGAACAAAATTCACCCCTCCACTTT.

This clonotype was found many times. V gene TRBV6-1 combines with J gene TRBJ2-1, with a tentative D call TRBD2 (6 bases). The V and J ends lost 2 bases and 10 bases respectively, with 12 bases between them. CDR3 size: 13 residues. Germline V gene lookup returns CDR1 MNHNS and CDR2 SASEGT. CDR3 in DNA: TGTGCCAGCAGTGAACCACCGGGACTCGAGCAGTTCTTC. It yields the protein CASSEPPGLEQFF.

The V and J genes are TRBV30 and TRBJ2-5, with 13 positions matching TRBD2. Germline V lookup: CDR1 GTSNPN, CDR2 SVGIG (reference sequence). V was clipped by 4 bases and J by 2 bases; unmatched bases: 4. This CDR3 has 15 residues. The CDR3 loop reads CAWKRTSGRQETQYF. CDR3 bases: TGTGCCTGGAAGAGGACTAGCGGGAGACAAGAGACCCAGTACTTC.

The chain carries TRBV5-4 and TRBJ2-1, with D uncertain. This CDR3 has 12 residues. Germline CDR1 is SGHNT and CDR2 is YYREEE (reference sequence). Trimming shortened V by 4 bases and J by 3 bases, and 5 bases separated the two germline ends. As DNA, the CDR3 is TGTGCCAGCAGCCGTGACTACAATGAGCAGTTCTTC. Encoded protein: CASSRDYNEQFF.

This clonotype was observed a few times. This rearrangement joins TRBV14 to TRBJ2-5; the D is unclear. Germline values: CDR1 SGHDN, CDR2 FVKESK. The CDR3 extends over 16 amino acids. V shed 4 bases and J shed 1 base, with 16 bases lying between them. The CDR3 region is CASSPPSQPIQETQYF. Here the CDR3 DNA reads TGTGCCAGCAGCCCCCCCTCGCAACCGATCCAAGAGACCCAGTACTTC.

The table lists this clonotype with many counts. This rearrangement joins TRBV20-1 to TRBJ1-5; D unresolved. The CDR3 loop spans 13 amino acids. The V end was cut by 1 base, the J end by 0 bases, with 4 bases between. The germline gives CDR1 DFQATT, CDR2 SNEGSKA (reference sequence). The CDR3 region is CSARGYSNQPQHF. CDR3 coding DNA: TGCAGTGCTAGAGGATATAGCAATCAGCCCCAGCATTTT.